Described below is a single T cell receptor beta chain sequence and its context. Researchers took RNA transcripts and amplified TCR beta CDR3 regions from them. Second-round multiplex PCR came after first-round RT-PCR with HTBI primers. TCRdb reprocessed the multiplex PCR reads with MiXCR, giving one entry per CDR3 protein. There are about 1.2 million distinct CDR3 sequences in the sample; 36% occur only once, and 11% lies in the top ten. This sample was taken from a study of Graves' ophthalmopathy and Graves' hyperthyroidism. Germline CDR1 is GTSNPN and CDR2 is SVGIG (reference sequence). Between the trimmed V and J ends, which lost 4 bases and 4 bases, there was a span of 13 bases. The CDR3 covers 13 residues.

The receptor was isolated from an adult man with Graves' hyperthyroidism. The chain carries TRBV30 and TRBJ1-1; no clear D gene. Input material: peripheral blood or thyroid tissue (not recorded which). The CDR3 region is CAWMGSHATEAFF. For the CDR3, the DNA is TGTGCCTGGATGGGGAGTCATGCCACTGAAGCTTTCTTT.